One sample yielded the 22 T cell receptor beta chains listed below, sequenced in a study of CD8+CD57+ T cells in acquired aplastic anemia. TCR beta VDJ and CDR3 profiling used genomic DNA as template. TCRdb itself ran the reads through MiXCR, one entry per CDR3 protein. Found here are 120,000 or so distinct CDR3 sequences, approximately 41% of them singletons; the top ten hold 2% to 3%. Sequenced patients had shown CD8+CD57+ cell expansion by flow cytometry. Sequencing input: sorted CD4+, CD8+, or CD8+CD57+ T cells (not recorded which) from PBMCs. The receptor source for this set is a human donor with aplastic anemia.

This chain uses TRBV7-9 with TRBJ1-2, with TRBD1 identical over 9 bases. The CDR3 contains 14 residues. V trimming: 5 bases; J trimming: 7 bases; junction bases outside the gene matches: 8. The germline gives CDR1 SEHNR, CDR2 FQNEAQ (reference sequence). CDR3 nucleotide sequence: TGTGCCAGCAGCCAAGCCGGGACAGGGTTTGGCTACACCTTC. It yields the protein CASSQAGTGFGYTF.

This clonotype was seen many times. This chain uses TRBV20-1 with TRBJ1-1; the D is unclear. The CDR3 contains 14 residues. The germline gives CDR1 DFQATT, CDR2 SNEGSKA (reference sequence). V was clipped by 2 bases and J by 5 bases, with 15 bases between them. The CDR3, as DNA: TGCAGTGCTAGACGGCCCAGGTTGAGGACTGAAGCTTTCTTT. Residues: CSARRPRLRTEAFF.

This clonotype has ten or more counts. The rearrangement uses TRBV12-3 or TRBV12-4 and TRBJ1-2, with unresolved D. The CDR3 runs to 14 residues. The V end was cut by 2 bases, the J end by 0 bases, with 7 bases between. CDR3 nucleotide sequence: TGTGCCAGCAGTTTATCTACAGCTAACTATGGCTACACCTTC. Its translation is CASSLSTANYGYTF.

This rearrangement joins TRBV10-1 to TRBJ1-6; 8 nucleotides match TRBD1. Per the germline V gene, CDR1 is WNHNN and CDR2 is SYGVQD (reference sequence). The CDR3 has 13 amino acids. The V gene end was trimmed by 8 bases and the J gene end by 9 bases; junction bases not matched to a gene: 6. The CDR3 is CASAEDRVSPLHF. The CDR3 DNA follows: TGCGCCAGCGCCGAGGACAGGGTTTCACCCCTCCACTTT.

The sample holds many counts of this clonotype. V usage is TRBV10-3 and J usage is TRBJ2-2; possibly TRBD1 for D (6 bases). V lost 4 bases and J lost 6, with 9 bases in between. Per the germline V gene, CDR1 is ENHRY and CDR2 is SYGVKD. This CDR3 comprises 13 residues. For the CDR3, the DNA is TGTGCCATCAGTGGAGAGGGGGCCGGGGAGCTGTTTTTT. This codes for CAISGEGAGELFF.

The chain recombines TRBV10-2 with TRBJ2-3; D is ambiguous. Trimming left V 4 bases short and J 1 base short, with 12 bases between. The CDR3 loop spans 15 amino acids. In germline, CDR1 is WSHSY, CDR2 SAAADI. CDR3 amino acids: CASSVPPGGTDTQYF. CDR3 nucleotides: TGCGCCAGCAGTGTCCCACCAGGAGGCACAGATACGCAGTATTTT.

This clonotype was detected ten times or more. The chain has TRBV19 and TRBJ1-1; weak D call: TRBD1 (6 bases). Per the germline V gene, CDR1 is LNHDA and CDR2 is SQIVND (reference sequence). This CDR3 contains 11 residues. The V end was cut by 8 bases, the J end by 10 bases, with 14 bases between. The CDR3 reads CASSGGEGAFF. DNA for the CDR3: TGTGCCAGTTCGGGGGGCGAGGGAGCTTTCTTT. Looking up the rest from reference TRBV19 and TRBJ1-1 gives the full variable domain: DGGITQSPKYLFRKEGQNVTLSCEQNLNHDAMYWYRQDPGQGLRLIYYSQIVNDFQKGDIAEGYSVSREKKESFPLTVTSAQKNPTAFYLCASSGGEGAFFGQGTRLTVV.

V gene TRBV24-1 combines with J gene TRBJ2-5, with 7 bases fitting TRBD2. V gave up 6 bases and J gave up 5 bases; unmatched junction bases: 8. The germline CDR1 and CDR2 sequences are KGHDR and SFDVKD. This CDR3 contains 14 residues. CDR3 sequence (DNA): TGTGCCACCAGTCATAGCGGGCATGTGGAGACCCAGTACTTC. Encoded protein: CATSHSGHVETQYF.

This clonotype has just one count. Being one base from a much bigger clone, this may be a read error. This sequence joins TRBV5-4 and TRBJ1-4, with 8 positions matching TRBD1. CDR1 is SGHNT, CDR2 YYREEE, per germline (reference sequence). The CDR3 is made up of 12 amino acids. CDR3 protein: CAGSRDREKLFF. The CDR3 DNA sequence: TGTGCCGGCAGCCGGGACAGGGAAAAACTGTTTTTT.

The sample holds many counts of this clonotype. J is TRBJ1-2 and V is TRBV12-3 or TRBV12-4; the match to TRBD1 covers 7 bases. The trim removed 5 bases at V and 6 bases at J, leaving 9 bases unmatched. The CDR3 runs 14 residues. The CDR3 sequence: CASSPGQNLNGYTF. DNA for the CDR3: TGTGCCAGCAGTCCGGGACAGAATTTAAATGGCTACACCTTC.

This chain joins TRBV19 and TRBJ2-3, with D uncertain. V gave up 10 bases and J gave up 2 bases, with 10 bases separating them. The germline gives CDR1 LNHDA, CDR2 SQIVND (reference sequence). The CDR3 extends over 12 amino acids. The DNA of the CDR3 is TGTGCCACCGCCTCGACCACAGATACGCAGTATTTT. Translation gives CATASTTDTQYF.

This chain joins TRBV6-5 and TRBJ1-2; D perhaps matches TRBD1 (5 bases). Trimming removed 2 bases from V and 8 bases from J, with 21 bases in between. Germline V CDR1 and CDR2: MNHEY, SVGAGI. This CDR3 has 16 amino acids. The CDR3 nucleotides read TGTGCCAGCAGTTACACCACCCTGTCAGGGATAGGGGGCTACACCTTC. Translating gives CASSYTTLSGIGGYTF.

V gene TRBV19 combines with J gene TRBJ1-1; possible D gene TRBD1, 5 bases. Trimming left V 6 bases short and J 0 bases short, with 11 bases between. The CDR3 totals 14 residues. Germline CDR1 is LNHDA and CDR2 is SQIVND (reference sequence). CDR3 DNA: TGTGCCAGTAGCCCGGGACGGATGAACACTGAAGCTTTCTTT. Translating gives CASSPGRMNTEAFF.

This clonotype was counted at least ten times. The V gene is TRBV4-2, the J gene TRBJ1-5, with 7 bases aligning to TRBD1. V dropped 0 bases and J dropped 4; count of bases not matched to a gene: 9. Germline V gene lookup returns CDR1 LGHNA and CDR2 YNFKEQ. The CDR3 loop spans 17 amino acids. The CDR3 sequence is CASSQDPDRALNQPQHF. The DNA of the CDR3 is TGTGCCAGCAGCCAAGATCCCGACAGGGCCCTAAATCAGCCCCAGCATTTT.

This clonotype showed up many times. V usage is TRBV10-1 and J usage is TRBJ2-1, with 10 bases matching TRBD2. Germline V gives CDR1 WNHNN, CDR2 SYGVQD (reference sequence). The CDR3 length is 16 residues. V lost 4 bases and J lost 6; bases outside the gene matches: 9. The CDR3 protein is CASSGLLAGGLNEQFF. In DNA, the CDR3 is TGCGCCAGCAGTGGGTTGTTAGCGGGGGGCCTCAATGAGCAGTTCTTC.

The sample holds many counts of this clonotype. The chain has TRBV6-5 and TRBJ2-3; no reliable D call. Trimming took 4 bases from V and 6 from J, leaving 5 bases between them. CDR1 is MNHEY, CDR2 SVGAGI, per germline. The CDR3 has 11 amino acids. In DNA form, the CDR3 reads TGTGCCAGCAGTTCGAGGGATACGCAGTATTTT. Residues: CASSSRDTQYF.

This clonotype appeared many times. The chain's CDR3 is CASSVWGGNTEAFF. CDR3 sequence (DNA): TGTGCCAGCAGTGTGTGGGGAGGGAACACTGAAGCTTTCTTT. This chain joins TRBV2 and TRBJ1-1; D is unclear. CDR3 size: 14 residues. Per the germline V gene, CDR1 is SNHLY and CDR2 is FYNNEI. V was pared by 4 bases and J by 1 base, with 10 bases between.

In its sample, this clonotype was seen many times. The rearrangement links TRBV6-5 to TRBJ2-7; perhaps TRBD2 as D (5 bases). This CDR3 is 14 amino acids long. CDR1 is MNHEY, CDR2 SVGAGI, per germline. The V end was cut by 4 bases, the J end by 6 bases, with 16 bases between. CDR3 protein: CASSFRTQKGEQYF. The CDR3 DNA sequence: TGTGCCAGCAGTTTTAGGACTCAGAAGGGCGAGCAGTACTTC.

This clonotype was seen at least ten times. This chain links TRBV7-8 with TRBJ1-5, with a tentative D call TRBD1 (5 bases). This CDR3 is built from 16 residues. CDR1 SGHVS and CDR2 FQNEAQ come from the germline V gene. The V end was cut by 3 bases, the J end by 1 base, with 13 bases between. The CDR3 DNA reads as TGTGCCAGCAGCTTGGGGGACGGGAGAAGCAATCAGCCCCAGCATTTT. Translation gives CASSLGDGRSNQPQHF.

This clonotype occurred many times. The chain links TRBV4-1 to TRBJ1-1; TRBD1 agrees at 12 bases. There are 15 residues in the CDR3. V lost 2 bases, J lost 6 bases, and 4 bases stayed unmatched. Germline loops: CDR1 MGHRA, CDR2 YSYEKL. The CDR3 here is CASSQTGQGASEAFF. The CDR3 coding sequence is TGCGCCAGCAGCCAAACGGGACAGGGGGCGTCTGAAGCTTTCTTT.

The rearrangement uses TRBV2 and TRBJ2-1; D ambiguous. V was pared by 10 bases and J by 6 bases, with 16 bases between. The CDR3 covers 13 residues. Per the germline V gene, CDR1 is SNHLY and CDR2 is FYNNEI. The CDR3 protein is CAKMSPNFNEQFF. CDR3 in DNA: TGTGCCAAGATGTCGCCGAACTTCAATGAGCAGTTCTTC.

The chain recombines TRBV5-1 with TRBJ2-2; 11 bases map to TRBD1. There are 15 residues in the CDR3. J was trimmed by 6 bases and V by 0 bases; bases with no gene match: 1. Per germline, CDR1 SGHRS and CDR2 YFSETQ. CDR3 in amino acids: CASSLGTGGPGELFF. In DNA, the CDR3 is TGCGCCAGCAGCTTGGGGACAGGGGGCCCCGGGGAGCTGTTTTTT.